These 17 T cell receptor beta chains came from one sample sequenced in a study of identifying expanded T cells in peripheral blood. Sequencing was performed with immunoSEQ multiplex PCR; in TCRdb, only in-frame clones are kept and a portion is missing. The table lists roughly 63,000 clones, roughly four fifths of them singletons. The material sequenced was blood. These receptors came from a person aged 18 to 75 in good health.

The V call is TRBV11-3, the J call TRBJ2-1; 11 bases fit TRBD2. The germline gives CDR1 SGHNT, CDR2 YENEEA. Unmatched junction bases numbered 6, after V lost 5 bases and J lost 6 bases. The CDR3 sequence is 15 residues long. The CDR3 sequence: CASSVTSGSTNEQFF. The CDR3 coding sequence is TGTGCCAGCAGCGTTACTAGCGGGAGTACCAATGAGCAGTTCTTC.

The V and J genes are TRBV2 and TRBJ2-5; D not resolved. The ends were cut back, 2 bases at V and 2 bases at J, with 9 bases in the middle. The CDR3 has 14 residues. Germline CDR1 reads SNHLY; CDR2 reads FYNNEI. DNA for the CDR3: TGTGCCAGCAGTGAATATTCAGAGCAAGAGACCCAGTACTTC. This sequence encodes CASSEYSEQETQYF.

Written as DNA, the CDR3 is TGTGCCAGCACCGCTACAACAGGGGACTATGGCTACACCTTC. Its protein product is CASTATTGDYGYTF. V usage is TRBV9 and J usage is TRBJ1-2; 7 bases line up with TRBD1. Germline V lookup: CDR1 SGDLS, CDR2 YYNGEE. This CDR3 is 14 amino acids long. J was trimmed by 3 bases and V by 6 bases; bases with no gene match: 8.

The J gene is TRBJ2-7, the V gene TRBV6-1, with 10 bases fitting TRBD2. Germline loops: CDR1 MNHNS, CDR2 SASEGT. After removal of 6 bases from V and 4 bases from J, the junction contained 3 bases not matched to a gene. CDR3 length: 13 residues. The CDR3 sequence: CASRVAGGYEQYV. CDR3 DNA: TGTGCCAGCAGAGTAGCGGGGGGTTACGAGCAGTACGTC.

This clone has a count of ten or more. The CDR3 loop reads CASSLAGPTNEKLFF. DNA for the CDR3: TGTGCCAGCAGCTTAGCCGGTCCAACTAATGAAAAACTGTTTTTT. The rearrangement uses TRBV11-2 and TRBJ1-4; D remains unclear. The CDR3 extends over 15 amino acids. Trimming pared 1 base from V and 0 bases from J, leaving 6 bases between. The germline V gene encodes CDR1 SGHAT and CDR2 FQNNGV.

The chain has TRBV18 and TRBJ2-5; no firm D call. Trimming removed 1 base at V and 2 bases at J, with 14 bases between. CDR1 and CDR2 (germline): KGHSH, LQKENI. This CDR3 spans 16 amino acids. CDR3 coding DNA: TGTGCCAGCTCACCACAACTGACTTTAGATCAAGAGACCCAGTACTTC. Translated: CASSPQLTLDQETQYF.

V and J are TRBV6-1 and TRBJ2-2; 8 nucleotides line up with TRBD1. This CDR3 has 15 amino acids. V shed 4 bases, J shed 4 bases, and the junction held 5 bases outside the gene matches. The germline CDR1 and CDR2 sequences are MNHNS and SASEGT. CDR3 sequence: CASSGEDRATGELFF. The DNA of the CDR3 is TGTGCCAGCAGTGGTGAGGACAGGGCCACCGGGGAGCTGTTTTTT.

The chain combines TRBV18 with TRBJ2-1, with 9 nucleotides matching TRBD2. The ends lost 6 bases at V and 2 bases at J; junction bases unmatched: 5. The CDR3 has 15 amino acids. CDR1 is KGHSH, CDR2 LQKENI, per germline. The CDR3 DNA is TGTGCCAGCTCCCCAGGACTAGCGACCTACAATGAGCAGTTCTTC. Its translation is CASSPGLATYNEQFF.

The chain uses TRBV29-1 and TRBJ1-1; TRBD1 might be the D (5 bases). V dropped 3 bases and J dropped 4 bases, with 12 bases sitting between them. The CDR3 consists of 13 residues. CDR1 SQVTM and CDR2 ANQGSEA come from the germline V gene. Written as DNA, the CDR3 is TGCAGCGTTGACCGGGGGGTGGGCACTGAAGCTTTCTTT. Protein sequence: CSVDRGVGTEAFF.

This sequence joins TRBV27 and TRBJ2-7; tentatively, D is TRBD1 (6 bases). The germline V gene has CDR1 MNHEY and CDR2 SMNVEV (reference sequence). This CDR3 is 14 amino acids long. Trimming pared 0 bases from V and 2 bases from J, leaving 8 bases between. As DNA, the CDR3 is TGTGCCAGCAGTTTATCAAAGGGGGCCTACGAGCAGTACTTC. Encoded protein: CASSLSKGAYEQYF.

This chain connects TRBV7-9 to TRBJ2-1, with 10 bases lining up with TRBD2. CDR1 and CDR2 from the germline V gene are SEHNR and FQNEAQ (reference sequence). Trimming cost V 1 base and J 8 bases; bases outside gene matches: 5. The CDR3 has 15 amino acids. The CDR3 protein is CASSLVRTSGDEQFF. The CDR3 DNA is TGTGCCAGCAGCTTAGTTAGGACTAGCGGCGATGAGCAGTTCTTC.

This chain joins TRBV5-1 and TRBJ2-7; D unresolved. CDR3 length equals 13 residues. Germline loops: CDR1 SGHRS, CDR2 YFSETQ. V was clipped by 2 bases and J by 7 bases, with 13 bases between them. The CDR3 is CASSLGRVGEQYV. CDR3 coding DNA: TGCGCCAGCAGCTTAGGTAGGGTGGGGGAGCAGTACGTC.

This clone was observed once. This sequence joins TRBV19 and TRBJ2-1; TRBD2 might be the D (5 bases). Trimming removed 5 bases from V and 2 bases from J, with 13 bases in between. Germline lookup yields CDR1 LNHDA and CDR2 SQIVND (reference sequence). CDR3 length: 15 residues. The CDR3 protein is CASSLTSGTYNEQFF. The DNA for the CDR3 is TGTGCCAGTAGTTTAACTAGTGGGACCTACAATGAGCAGTTCTTC.

V and J are TRBV9 and TRBJ1-1; no clear D gene. The CDR3 extends over 13 amino acids. V shed 1 base and J shed 1 base, with 5 bases lying between them. Germline values: CDR1 SGDLS, CDR2 YYNGEE. In DNA, the CDR3 is TGTGCCAGCAGCGTATTCCAGAACACTGAAGCTTTCTTT. Translating it yields CASSVFQNTEAFF.

The rearrangement joins TRBV11-2 to TRBJ2-7, with 7 bases matching TRBD2. J gave up 10 bases and V 0 bases, and 12 bases lay outside the gene matches. Germline V gene sequence: CDR1 SGHAT, CDR2 FQNNGV. The CDR3 length is 15 residues. The CDR3 reads CASSLDPGWRERQYF. DNA for the CDR3: TGTGCCAGCAGCTTAGATCCGGGATGGCGGGAGCGCCAGTACTTC.

The chain carries TRBV28 and TRBJ2-7; tentative D call: TRBD1 (6 bases). V was cut by 6 bases and J by 2 bases, with 17 bases left in between. Per the germline V gene, CDR1 is MDHEN and CDR2 is SYDVKM. The CDR3 has 15 amino acids. The CDR3 DNA follows: TGTGCCAGCAGGAGGGACATCCAGGCGGCCTACGAGCAGTACTTC. It translates to CASRRDIQAAYEQYF.

The rearrangement joins TRBV5-1 to TRBJ2-5; 12 bases map to TRBD1. The CDR3 sequence is 16 residues long. The germline V gene has CDR1 SGHRS and CDR2 YFSETQ. The ends lost 0 bases at V and 5 bases at J; junction bases unmatched: 5. The CDR3 loop is CASSLEGQGARETQYF. The CDR3 DNA reads as TGCGCCAGCAGCTTGGAGGGACAGGGGGCGCGGGAGACCCAGTACTTC.